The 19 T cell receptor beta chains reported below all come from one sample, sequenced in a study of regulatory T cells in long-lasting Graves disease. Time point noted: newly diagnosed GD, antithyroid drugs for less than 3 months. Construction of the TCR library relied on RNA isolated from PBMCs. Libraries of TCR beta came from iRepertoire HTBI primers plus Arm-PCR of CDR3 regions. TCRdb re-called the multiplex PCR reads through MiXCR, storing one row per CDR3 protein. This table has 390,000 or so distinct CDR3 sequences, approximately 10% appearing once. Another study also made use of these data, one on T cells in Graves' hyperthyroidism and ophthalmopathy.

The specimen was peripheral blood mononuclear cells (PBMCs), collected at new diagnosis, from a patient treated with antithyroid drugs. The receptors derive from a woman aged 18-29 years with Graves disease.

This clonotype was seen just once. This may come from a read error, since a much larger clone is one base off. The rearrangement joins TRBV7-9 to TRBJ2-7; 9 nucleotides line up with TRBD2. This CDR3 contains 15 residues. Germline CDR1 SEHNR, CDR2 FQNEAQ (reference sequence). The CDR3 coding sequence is TGTGCCAGCAGCCCAAGCGGGAGGATTGGGTACGAGCGGTACTTC. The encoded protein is CASSPSGRIGYERYF. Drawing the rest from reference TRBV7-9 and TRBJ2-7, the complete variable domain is DTGVSQNPRHKITKRGQNVTFRCDPISEHNRLYWYRQTLGQGPEFLTYFQNEAQLEKSRLLSDRFSAERPKGSFSTLEIQRTEQGDSAMYLCASSPSGRIGYERYFGPGTRLTVT.

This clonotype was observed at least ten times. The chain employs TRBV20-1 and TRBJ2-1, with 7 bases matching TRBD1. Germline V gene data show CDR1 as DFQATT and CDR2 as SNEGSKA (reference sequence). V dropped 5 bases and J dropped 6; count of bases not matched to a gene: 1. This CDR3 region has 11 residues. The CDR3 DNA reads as TGCAGTGCTCAGGGGGTCAATGAGCAGTTCTTC. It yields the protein CSAQGVNEQFF.

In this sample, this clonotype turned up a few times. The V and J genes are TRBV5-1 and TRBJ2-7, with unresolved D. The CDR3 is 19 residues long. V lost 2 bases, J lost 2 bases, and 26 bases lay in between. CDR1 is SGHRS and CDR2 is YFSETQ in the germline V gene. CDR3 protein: CASSFAPSLVLQYTYEQYF. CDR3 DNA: TGCGCCAGCAGCTTCGCTCCGAGCTTGGTGCTTCAGTACACCTACGAGCAGTACTTC.

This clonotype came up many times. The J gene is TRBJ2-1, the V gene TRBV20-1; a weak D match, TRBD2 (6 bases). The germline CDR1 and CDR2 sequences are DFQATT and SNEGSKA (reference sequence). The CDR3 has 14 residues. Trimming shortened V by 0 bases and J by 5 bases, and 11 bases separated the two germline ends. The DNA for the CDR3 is TGCAGTGCTAGAGAGGCGGGACCTCACAATGAGCAGTTCTTC. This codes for CSAREAGPHNEQFF.

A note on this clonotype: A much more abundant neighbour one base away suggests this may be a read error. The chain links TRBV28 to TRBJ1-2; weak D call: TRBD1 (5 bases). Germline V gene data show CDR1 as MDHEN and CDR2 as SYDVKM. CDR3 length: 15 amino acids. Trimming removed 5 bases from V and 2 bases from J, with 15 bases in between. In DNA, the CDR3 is TGTGCCAGCAGTGAGCCTAAGGGGATAAACTATGGCTACACCTTC. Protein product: CASSEPKGINYGYTF.

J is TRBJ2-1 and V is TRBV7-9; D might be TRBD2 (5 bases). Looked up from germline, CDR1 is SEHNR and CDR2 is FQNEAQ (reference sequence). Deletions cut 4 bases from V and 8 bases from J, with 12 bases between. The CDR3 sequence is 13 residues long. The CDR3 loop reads CASSSPRGYEQFF. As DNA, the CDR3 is TGTGCCAGCAGCTCCCCACGGGGATATGAGCAGTTCTTC.

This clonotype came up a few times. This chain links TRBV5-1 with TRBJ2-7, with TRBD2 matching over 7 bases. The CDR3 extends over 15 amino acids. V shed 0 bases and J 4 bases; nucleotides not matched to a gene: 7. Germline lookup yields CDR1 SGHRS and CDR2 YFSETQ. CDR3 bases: TGCGCCAGCAGCTTGGGCCGGGAGGCGGGGTACGAGCAGTACTTC. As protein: CASSLGREAGYEQYF.

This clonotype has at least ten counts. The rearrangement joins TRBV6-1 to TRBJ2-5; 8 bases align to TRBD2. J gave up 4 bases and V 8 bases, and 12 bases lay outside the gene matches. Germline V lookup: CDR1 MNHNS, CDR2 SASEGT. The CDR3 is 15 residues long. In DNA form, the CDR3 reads TGTGCCAGCGAACCGACTAGCGATTTTCGAGAGACCCAGTACTTC. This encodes CASEPTSDFRETQYF.

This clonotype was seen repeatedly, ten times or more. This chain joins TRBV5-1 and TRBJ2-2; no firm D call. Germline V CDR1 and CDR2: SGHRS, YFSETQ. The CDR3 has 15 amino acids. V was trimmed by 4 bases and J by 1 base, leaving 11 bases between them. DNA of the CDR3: TGCGCCAGCAGCCCCGACCCGGTGAACACCGGGGAGCTGTTTTTT. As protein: CASSPDPVNTGELFF.

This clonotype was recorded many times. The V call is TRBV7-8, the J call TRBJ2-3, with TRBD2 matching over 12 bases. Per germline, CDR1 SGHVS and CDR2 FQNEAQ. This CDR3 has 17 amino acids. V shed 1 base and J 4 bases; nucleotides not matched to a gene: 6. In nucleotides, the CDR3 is TGTGCCAGCAGCTTAGGAGGCCTAGCGGGAGGGGCAGATACGCAGTATTTT. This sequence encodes CASSLGGLAGGADTQYF.

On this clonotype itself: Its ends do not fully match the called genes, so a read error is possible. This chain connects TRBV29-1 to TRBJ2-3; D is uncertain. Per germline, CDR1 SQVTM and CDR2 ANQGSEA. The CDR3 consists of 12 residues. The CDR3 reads CSIEDSPDTQYF. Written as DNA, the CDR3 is TGCAGCATTGAAGATTCCCCAGATACGCAGTATTTT.

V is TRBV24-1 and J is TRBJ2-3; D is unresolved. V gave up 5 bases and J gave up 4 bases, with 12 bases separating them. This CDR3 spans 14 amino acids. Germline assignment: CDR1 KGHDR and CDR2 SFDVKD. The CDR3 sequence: CATSAAAAPDTQYF. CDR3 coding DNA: TGTGCCACCAGTGCCGCCGCAGCCCCAGATACGCAGTATTTT.

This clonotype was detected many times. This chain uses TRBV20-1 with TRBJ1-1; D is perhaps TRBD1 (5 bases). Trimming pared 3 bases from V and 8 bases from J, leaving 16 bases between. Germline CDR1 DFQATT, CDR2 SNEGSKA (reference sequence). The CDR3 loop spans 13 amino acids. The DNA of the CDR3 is TGCAGTGCTAGGGTTCAGGGATCGGCCGAAGCTTTCTTT. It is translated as CSARVQGSAEAFF.

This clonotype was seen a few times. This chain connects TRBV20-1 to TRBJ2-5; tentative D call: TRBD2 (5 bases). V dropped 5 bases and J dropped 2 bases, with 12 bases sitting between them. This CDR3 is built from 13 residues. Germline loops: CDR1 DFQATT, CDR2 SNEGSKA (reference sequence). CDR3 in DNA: TGCAGTGCTCGAATGGGAGTACAAGAGACCCAGTACTTC. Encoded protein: CSARMGVQETQYF.

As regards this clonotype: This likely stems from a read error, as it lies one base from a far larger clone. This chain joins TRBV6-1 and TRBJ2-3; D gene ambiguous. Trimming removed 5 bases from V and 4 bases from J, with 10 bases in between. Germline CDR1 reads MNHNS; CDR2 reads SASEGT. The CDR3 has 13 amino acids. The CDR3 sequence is CASSIGAADTQYF. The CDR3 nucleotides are TGTGCCAGCAGTATTGGCGCGGCAGATACGCAGTATTTT.

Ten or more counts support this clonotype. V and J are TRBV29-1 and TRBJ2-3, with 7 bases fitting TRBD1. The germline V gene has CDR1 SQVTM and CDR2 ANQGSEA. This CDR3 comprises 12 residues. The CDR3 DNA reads TGCATCCCTGCAGGGGGTACAGATACGCAGTATTTT. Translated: CIPAGGTDTQYF.

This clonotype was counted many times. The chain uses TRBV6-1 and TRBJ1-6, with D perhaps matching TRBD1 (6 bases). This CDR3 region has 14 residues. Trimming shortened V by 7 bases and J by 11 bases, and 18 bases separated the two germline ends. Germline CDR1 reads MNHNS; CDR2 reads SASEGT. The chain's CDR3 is CASTADRAYAPLHF. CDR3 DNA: TGTGCCAGCACCGCGGACAGAGCCTACGCACCCCTCCACTTT.

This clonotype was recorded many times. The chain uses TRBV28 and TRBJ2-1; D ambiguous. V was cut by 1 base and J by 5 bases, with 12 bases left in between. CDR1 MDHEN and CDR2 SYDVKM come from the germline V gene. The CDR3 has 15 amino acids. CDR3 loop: CASSLSRYPNNEQFF. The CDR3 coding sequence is TGTGCCAGCAGTTTATCGCGGTACCCAAACAATGAGCAGTTCTTC.

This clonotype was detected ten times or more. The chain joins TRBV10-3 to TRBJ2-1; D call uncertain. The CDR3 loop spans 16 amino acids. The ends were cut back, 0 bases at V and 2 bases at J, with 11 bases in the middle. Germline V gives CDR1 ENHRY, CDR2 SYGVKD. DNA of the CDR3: TGTGCCATCAGTGAGTCTGAGGTGTTCGCCTACAATGAGCAGTTCTTC. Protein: CAISESEVFAYNEQFF.